The text below deals with one T cell receptor beta chain. Between the trimmed V and J ends, which lost 5 bases and 4 bases, there was a span of 12 bases. This CDR3 comprises 14 residues. Germline V lookup: CDR1 SEHNR, CDR2 FQNEAQ (reference sequence). 13 Jbeta primers and 60 Vbeta primers were used for the PCR. TCRdb keeps only in-frame clones here, not all; method: immunoSEQ multiplex PCR. This table holds about 140,000 clones, around 79% found once. The data belong to a study of cytomegalovirus exposure and HLA in healthy donors. The chain employs TRBV7-9 and TRBJ1-5; D is ambiguous. The origin of this receptor is a man aged 35-49 years in good health and CMV-seropositive. Sequencing used PBMCs. CDR3 region: CASSTLSSNQPQHF. CDR3 sequence (DNA): TGTGCCAGCAGCACCTTAAGTAGTAATCAGCCCCAGCATTTT. The variable domain in full, with the rest retrieved from reference TRBV7-9 and TRBJ1-5, is DTGVSQNPRHKITKRGQNVTFRCDPISEHNRLYWYRQTLGQGPEFLTYFQNEAQLEKSRLLSDRFSAERPKGSFSTLEIQRTEQGDSAMYLCASSTLSSNQPQHFGDGTRLSIL.